This TCR beta chain is drawn from a study of technical replicates of blood from several donors. Germline loops: CDR1 SEHNR, CDR2 FQNEAQ (reference sequence). Trimming shortened V by 1 base and J by 8 bases, and 11 bases separated the two germline ends. This CDR3 comprises 13 residues. Profiling relied on immunoSEQ multiplex PCR, and the TCRdb table lists in-frame clones only, not all of them. The sample includes tens of thousands of clones, over 85% of them seen just once. J is TRBJ1-2 and V is TRBV7-9; D possibly corresponds to TRBD1 (5 bases). The source is a human donor in good health. Some clones in this sample may be carry-over from other donors' samples. Sequences were obtained from PBMCs. CDR3 sequence reads: CASSLEPGLGYTF. DNA for the CDR3: TGTGCCAGCAGCTTAGAGCCAGGGTTAGGCTACACCTTC.